The 20 T cell receptor beta chains in this list originate from one sample, sequenced in a study of shared clonotypes between healthy human individuals. This table comes from immunoSEQ multiplex PCR, and its TCRdb copy is limited to in-frame clones, with some not included. The sample consists of millions of clones, more than 80% of them appearing once. Sequenced input: naive CD4+ T cells sorted from blood. Described subset: CD45RA+ positively selected. These receptor sequences come from a man aged 18 to 29 in good health.

The chain has TRBV4-3 and TRBJ1-1; 7 bases agree with TRBD1. With V trimmed by 1 base and J by 3 bases, 17 bases remained unmatched. The germline gives CDR1 LGHNA, CDR2 YSLEER. The CDR3 sequence is 19 residues long. CDR3 in amino acids: CASSQGVVGAGGEYTEAFF. The CDR3 bases are TGCGCCAGCAGCCAAGGAGTTGTTGGGGCAGGGGGGGAATACACTGAAGCTTTCTTT.

As to this clone: This CDR3 is also generated by other DNA sequences in the sample. The CDR3, as DNA: TGTGCCAGCAGTCCAGGGGGCTACGAGCAGTACTTC. Its protein is CASSPGGYEQYF. The chain combines TRBV25-1 with TRBJ2-7; 7 bases align to TRBD1. The V and J ends lost 5 bases and 3 bases, in that order; junction bases with no gene match: 1. Germline V CDR1 and CDR2: MGHDK, SYGVNS. This CDR3 is 12 amino acids long.

This clone was detected only once. The rearrangement joins TRBV5-1 to TRBJ2-5; D is possibly TRBD2 (5 bases). The V gene's germline CDR1 is SGHRS and CDR2 YFSETQ. The V and J ends lost 0 bases and 5 bases respectively, with 8 bases between them. The CDR3 is 13 amino acids. The CDR3: CASSLDTGETQYF. For the CDR3, the DNA is TGCGCCAGCAGCTTGGACACGGGGGAGACCCAGTACTTC.

This clone appeared once. V is TRBV5-1 and J is TRBJ1-3; a possible D gene is TRBD1 (6 bases). The V gene's germline CDR1 is SGHRS and CDR2 YFSETQ. CDR3 length: 15 residues. Trimming left V 0 bases short and J 0 bases short, with 7 bases between. CDR3 sequence: CASSLGTASGNTIYF. The CDR3, as DNA: TGCGCCAGCAGCTTGGGGACAGCCTCTGGAAACACCATATATTTT.

This clone has just one count. The chain couples TRBV2 to TRBJ1-1; D is uncertain. V was shortened by 4 bases and J by 1 base, with 13 bases between the two germline ends. Germline assignment: CDR1 SNHLY and CDR2 FYNNEI. The CDR3 has 15 residues. As DNA, the CDR3 is TGTGCCAGCAGTGTCGGCAGGACCCAGAACACTGAAGCTTTCTTT. It encodes CASSVGRTQNTEAFF.

The J gene is TRBJ1-3, the V gene TRBV5-1, with a weak D call TRBD1 (6 bases). The CDR3 extends over 17 amino acids. V was trimmed by 0 bases and J by 4 bases, leaving 17 bases between them. The germline V gene has CDR1 SGHRS and CDR2 YFSETQ. The CDR3 loop reads CASSLEPGASVGNTIYF. The CDR3 nucleotides are TGCGCCAGCAGCTTGGAGCCGGGGGCATCGGTAGGAAACACCATATATTTT. The full variable domain, with the rest looked up from reference TRBV5-1 and TRBJ1-3, is KAGVTQTPRYLIKTRGQQVTLSCSPISGHRSVSWYQQTPGQGLQFLFEYFSETQRNKGNFPGRFSGRQFSNSRSEMNVSTLELGDSALYLCASSLEPGASVGNTIYFGEGSWLTVV.

The chain couples TRBV5-4 to TRBJ2-7; 9 bases line up with TRBD1. The CDR3 spans 17 residues. In germline, CDR1 is SGHNT, CDR2 YYREEE (reference sequence). J was trimmed by 2 bases and V by 4 bases; bases with no gene match: 13. The CDR3 loop reads CASSPDRGSLKTYEQYF. CDR3 in DNA: TGTGCCAGCAGCCCGGACAGGGGATCGCTAAAGACCTACGAGCAGTACTTC.

The rearrangement links TRBV28 to TRBJ1-4; 8 positions agree with TRBD1. CDR3 length: 15 residues. Germline CDR1 is MDHEN and CDR2 is SYDVKM. The V gene end was trimmed by 5 bases and the J gene end by 7 bases; junction bases not matched to a gene: 9. DNA for the CDR3: TGTGCCAGCAGTGTACCCCCGGGACAGGTTGAAAAACTGTTTTTT. Its protein product is CASSVPPGQVEKLFF.

J is TRBJ1-1 and V is TRBV7-2; D is ambiguous. CDR3 length: 14 amino acids. V gave up 5 bases and J gave up 1 base, with 11 bases separating them. Germline V gene data show CDR1 as SGHTA and CDR2 as FQGNSA. The CDR3 coding sequence is TGTGCCAGCAGCCTTAAGGCCTGGAACACTGAAGCTTTCTTT. This encodes CASSLKAWNTEAFF.

The chain is built from TRBV25-1 and TRBJ1-6, with a possible D match to TRBD1 (5 bases). The CDR3 covers 12 residues. Germline V lookup: CDR1 MGHDK, CDR2 SYGVNS. Trimming cost V 6 bases and J 6 bases, with 6 bases left between them. Here the CDR3 DNA reads TGTGCCAGCAGGAGGGGTAATTCACCCCTCCACTTT. Translation: CASRRGNSPLHF.

As to this clone: Different DNA sequences within this sample yield the same CDR3. CDR3 in amino acids: CASSLEGQGSYGYTF. As DNA, the CDR3 is TGCGCCAGCAGCTTGGAAGGACAGGGAAGCTATGGCTACACCTTC. The chain links TRBV5-1 to TRBJ1-2; 8 bases are shared with TRBD1. The CDR3 covers 15 residues. Germline trimming cut 0 bases from V and 4 bases from J; bases unmatched to any gene: 5. Germline CDR1 SGHRS, CDR2 YFSETQ.

This chain uses TRBV7-6 with TRBJ2-1; TRBD2 matches at 16 bases. V gave up 5 bases and J gave up 0 bases; unmatched junction bases: 4. From germline, CDR1 is SGHVS and CDR2 FNYEAQ. This CDR3 has 18 amino acids. CDR3 residues: CASSPGTSGRASYNEQFF. DNA of the CDR3: TGTGCCAGCAGCCCGGGGACTAGCGGGAGGGCCTCCTACAATGAGCAGTTCTTC.

This chain uses TRBV4-2 with TRBJ2-2; TRBD2 is a possible D gene (6 bases). Germline V CDR1 and CDR2: LGHNA, YNFKEQ. There are 16 residues in the CDR3. V lost 4 bases to trimming and J lost 3 bases, with 15 bases between them. CDR3 nucleotide sequence: TGTGCCAGCAGCCGAACCGGGACTGAACACACCGGGGAGCTGTTTTTT. Encoded protein: CASSRTGTEHTGELFF.

CDR3 DNA: TGCGCCAGCAGCTTGACAGGGGAAGGAAGCTATGGCTACACCTTC. Translated: CASSLTGEGSYGYTF. V is TRBV5-1 and J is TRBJ1-2; 7 nucleotides match TRBD1. V gave up 1 base and J gave up 4 bases; unmatched junction bases: 7. This CDR3 has 15 residues. Germline V CDR1 and CDR2: SGHRS, YFSETQ.

The V call is TRBV9, the J call TRBJ2-7; TRBD2 aligns across 10 bases. The CDR3 is 15 amino acids. Germline V gene sequence: CDR1 SGDLS, CDR2 YYNGEE. J gave up 3 bases and V 2 bases, and 5 bases lay outside the gene matches. The CDR3 spells CASSVTAGGGYEQYF. CDR3 in DNA: TGTGCCAGCAGCGTTACAGCGGGAGGGGGCTACGAGCAGTACTTC. The full variable domain, with the rest looked up from reference TRBV9 and TRBJ2-7, is DSGVTQTPKHLITATGQRVTLRCSPRSGDLSVYWYQQSLDQGLQFLIQYYNGEERAKGNILERFSAQQFPDLHSELNLSSLELGDSALYFCASSVTAGGGYEQYFGPGTRLTVT.

On this clone: Other DNA sequences in the sample encode the same CDR3. The chain has TRBV6-6 and TRBJ2-7, with 7 bases matching TRBD1. The CDR3 has 14 amino acids. J was trimmed by 3 bases and V by 2 bases; bases with no gene match: 4. Per the germline V gene, CDR1 is MNHNY and CDR2 is SVGAGI (reference sequence). This CDR3 reads CASSYGTESYEQYF. Here the CDR3 DNA reads TGTGCCAGCAGTTACGGGACAGAAAGCTACGAGCAGTACTTC.

The CDR3 loop reads CASSPSGGLINYGYTF. Written as DNA, the CDR3 is TGTGCCAGCAGCCCGTCGGGGGGGCTGATAAACTATGGCTACACCTTC. The chain employs TRBV5-4 and TRBJ1-2; D perhaps matches TRBD1 (6 bases). Germline CDR1 and CDR2: SGHNT and YYREEE (reference sequence). V shed 4 bases and J shed 2 bases, with 18 bases lying between them. CDR3 size: 16 residues.

With regard to this clone: Distinct nucleotide sequences in the sample also encode this CDR3. The chain carries TRBV7-9 and TRBJ1-1; unclear D gene. Trimming left V 4 bases short and J 0 bases short, with 3 bases between. Germline V CDR1 and CDR2: SEHNR, FQNEAQ (reference sequence). The CDR3 is 12 amino acids. The CDR3 is CASSSVNTEAFF. In nucleotides, the CDR3 is TGTGCCAGCAGCTCAGTGAACACTGAAGCTTTCTTT.

The chain uses TRBV5-1 and TRBJ2-3; TRBD2 might be the D (5 bases). With 4 bases removed from V and 2 bases from J, the gap between germline ends came to 20 bases. Looked up from germline, CDR1 is SGHRS and CDR2 is YFSETQ. The CDR3 has 17 amino acids. CDR3 protein: CASSPGSGLGDTDTQYF. In nucleotides, the CDR3 is TGCGCCAGCAGCCCGGGGAGCGGCCTAGGCGACACAGATACGCAGTATTTT.

Points on this clone: The sample carries other DNA sequences with the same CDR3. V gene TRBV28 combines with J gene TRBJ2-7, with TRBD1 matching over 8 bases. In germline, CDR1 is MDHEN, CDR2 SYDVKM. The V and J ends lost 7 bases and 0 bases, in that order; junction bases with no gene match: 8. The CDR3 covers 15 residues. The CDR3 here is CASTPAGTGSYEQYF. The CDR3 DNA reads as TGTGCCAGCACTCCGGCCGGGACAGGCTCCTACGAGCAGTACTTC.